A selection of T cell receptor beta chains follows, all from one sample in a study of blood T cell repertoires in COVID-19. This table comes from immunoSEQ multiplex PCR, and its TCRdb copy is limited to in-frame clones, with some not included. The sample shows 350,000 or so clones, about 90% of them seen only once. Source material: peripheral blood. Receptor source: a woman younger than 45 with COVID-19, enrolled during active disease. The CDR3 runs from the conserved cysteine through the conserved F or W. D genes are given only for firm matches. The size entry is marked missing in some rows and otherwise reads once, few, many or a size class.

V: TRBV30; size: once; D: TRBD1; J: TRBJ1-5; DNA: TGTGCCTGGAGCGTATCAGGGGGGAATCAGCCCCAGCATTTT; CDR3: CAWSVSGGNQPQHF
V: TRBV25-1; size: -; D: -; J: TRBJ1-1; DNA: TGTGCCAGCACTGCCGGGGCGGGGGGGGACACTGAAGCTTTCTTT; CDR3: CASTAGAGGDTEAFF
V: TRBV24-1; size: -; D: -; J: TRBJ2-5; DNA: TGTGCCACCAGTGATCAGGGGTGGGAGACCCAGTACTTC; CDR3: CATSDQGWETQYF
V: TRBV7-2; size: -; D: -; J: TRBJ2-5; DNA: TGTGCCAGCAGCCCCGGACATTCCCAAGAGACCCAGTACTTC; CDR3: CASSPGHSQETQYF
V: TRBV6-5; size: -; D: -; J: TRBJ2-4; DNA: TGTGCCAGCAGTTACTCGGGGAGGCACGGAAACATTCAGTACTTC; CDR3: CASSYSGRHGNIQYF
V: TRBV5-1; size: -; D: -; J: TRBJ1-4; DNA: TGCGCCAGCAGTCTTCGGGGGGCGGACGAAAAACTGTTTTTT; CDR3: CASSLRGADEKLFF
V: TRBV5-1; size: -; D: TRBD2; J: TRBJ2-2; DNA: TGCGCCAGCAGCCCTCCGGGGGAGGGCCCTGGCGGGGAGCTGTTTTTT; CDR3: CASSPPGEGPGGELFF
V: TRBV11-2; size: few; D: TRBD1; J: TRBJ1-6; DNA: TGTGCCAGCAGCCTGCAGGGGGCACCCCTCCACTTT; CDR3: CASSLQGAPLHF
V: TRBV11-2; size: -; D: TRBD1; J: TRBJ1-1; DNA: TGTGCCAGCAGCTTAGTCCCCGGGACAGGGAAGGAAGCTTTCTTT; CDR3: CASSLVPGTGKEAFF
V: TRBV19; size: -; D: TRBD1; J: TRBJ2-2; DNA: TGTGCCAGTCAGTGGGGGAGGACAGGGTATTTTGCCGGGGAGCTGTTTTTT; CDR3: CASQWGRTGYFAGELFF
V: TRBV7-8; size: -; D: -; J: TRBJ1-2; DNA: TGTGCCAGCAGCTTGGACGGGGTTCGGGGCTACACCTTC; CDR3: CASSLDGVRGYTF
V: TRBV7-6; size: -; D: TRBD1; J: TRBJ2-1; DNA: TGTGCCAGCAGCTTAGGAGCAGGGGGCGAATGGGATGAGCAGTTCTTC; CDR3: CASSLGAGGEWDEQFF
V: TRBV28; size: many; D: TRBD2; J: TRBJ2-2; DNA: TGTGCCAGCTCGTCTAGCGGGAGTGGTACCGGGGAGCTGTTTTTT; CDR3: CASSSSGSGTGELFF
V: TRBV3-1/TRBV3-2; size: few; D: -; J: TRBJ2-2; DNA: TGTGCCAGCAGCCAAGATAGCAGCCCCGGGGAGCTGTTTTTT; CDR3: CASSQDSSPGELFF
V: TRBV9; size: -; D: TRBD1; J: TRBJ2-1; DNA: TGTGCCAGCAGCTTAGGACAGGGCTACAATGAGCAGTTCTTC; CDR3: CASSLGQGYNEQFF
V: TRBV11-2; size: -; D: -; J: TRBJ2-3; DNA: TGTGCCAGCAGCTTCAGGGGAAGAGGCATAGATACGCAGTATTTT; CDR3: CASSFRGRGIDTQYF
V: TRBV6-5; size: -; D: TRBD1; J: TRBJ2-7; DNA: TGTGCCAGCAGTCCTAGGACAGGGGCTGGGGAGCAGTACTTC; CDR3: CASSPRTGAGEQYF
V: TRBV21-1; size: -; D: -; J: TRBJ2-2; DNA: TGTGCCAGCGGGAGTGGACAGCAGAGGGGCACCGGGGAGCTGTTTTTT; CDR3: CASGSGQQRGTGELFF
V: TRBV3-1/TRBV3-2; size: -; D: TRBD1; J: TRBJ1-4; DNA: TGTGCCAGCAGCCGGACAGGGAGTTATGAAAAACTGTTTTTT; CDR3: CASSRTGSYEKLFF
V: TRBV27; size: -; D: TRBD1; J: TRBJ2-7; DNA: TGTGCCAGCAGCAACCACGGACAGGGGGGATCCTACGAGCAGTACTTC; CDR3: CASSNHGQGGSYEQYF
V: TRBV6-5; size: -; D: -; J: TRBJ2-1; DNA: TGTGCCAGCGAGGTTCTTTGGAAATTATACAATGAGCAGTTCTTC; CDR3: CASEVLWKLYNEQFF
V: TRBV21-1; size: once; D: -; J: TRBJ2-7; DNA: TGTGCCAGCTGTGGGACTAGCGGAAACTACGAGCAGTACTTC; CDR3: CASCGTSGNYEQYF
V: TRBV7-6; size: -; D: TRBD2; J: TRBJ2-1; DNA: TGTGCCAGCAGCAAAGCACTAGCGGGAGGGCCCAATGAGCAGTTCTTC; CDR3: CASSKALAGGPNEQFF
V: TRBV19; size: -; D: TRBD1; J: TRBJ1-1; DNA: TGTGCCAGTAGTTCCTTCGACAGGGGGTTAGGGAACACTGAAGCTTTCTTT; CDR3: CASSSFDRGLGNTEAFF
V: TRBV7-9; size: -; D: TRBD2; J: TRBJ2-3; DNA: TGTGCCAGCAGCTTAGGGACTAGCGGATTAGATACGCAGTATTTT; CDR3: CASSLGTSGLDTQYF
V: TRBV7-2; size: -; D: -; J: TRBJ2-2; DNA: TGTGCCAGCAGCTTAGTGAGCACCGGGGAGCTGTTTTTT; CDR3: CASSLVSTGELFF
V: TRBV2; size: -; D: -; J: TRBJ2-7; DNA: TGTGCCAGCAGTTCCTCCCCAGGGGCCCCCTACGAGCAGTACTTC; CDR3: CASSSSPGAPYEQYF
V: TRBV7-2; size: -; D: -; J: TRBJ2-2; DNA: TGTGCCAGCAGCTACCCCTCGGGGGAAGGGACCGGGGAGCTGTTTTTT; CDR3: CASSYPSGEGTGELFF
V: TRBV3-1/TRBV3-2; size: -; D: TRBD1; J: TRBJ1-2; DNA: TGTGCCAGCAGCCGGACAGGGAAAGGCTACACCTTC; CDR3: CASSRTGKGYTF
V: TRBV9; size: -; D: TRBD1; J: TRBJ1-3; DNA: TGTGCCAGCAGCCCGACAGGGCCTTACTCTGGAAACACCATATATTTT; CDR3: CASSPTGPYSGNTIYF
V: TRBV7-8; size: -; D: -; J: TRBJ2-2; DNA: TGTGCCAGCAGCTTCTCCAACAGCCCCTCGAACACCGGGGAGCTGTTTTTT; CDR3: CASSFSNSPSNTGELFF
V: TRBV7-9; size: -; D: -; J: TRBJ1-4; DNA: TGTGCCAGCAGCTCTAGGGGGTTAACTAATGAAAAACTGTTTTTT; CDR3: CASSSRGLTNEKLFF
V: TRBV2; size: -; D: -; J: TRBJ2-5; DNA: TGTGCCAGCACGGCTTTCGGACTATACCAAGAGACCCAGTACTTC; CDR3: CASTAFGLYQETQYF
V: TRBV6-5; size: -; D: -; J: TRBJ2-2; DNA: TGTGCCAGCTCGGGGGAGACAGGGCACACCGGGGAGCTGTTTTTT; CDR3: CASSGETGHTGELFF
V: TRBV2; size: once; D: -; J: TRBJ2-6; DNA: TGTGCCAGCAGAAGGGGCTTCTCTGGGGCCAACGTCCTGACTTTC; CDR3: CASRRGFSGANVLTF
V: TRBV9; size: -; D: TRBD2; J: TRBJ2-2; DNA: TGTGCCAGCAGCCCGGGACTAGCGGGCACCGGGGAGCTGTTTTTT; CDR3: CASSPGLAGTGELFF
V: TRBV18; size: -; D: -; J: TRBJ2-2; DNA: TGTGCCAGCTCCAGAAGGACTCCGACCGGGGAGCTGTTTTTT; CDR3: CASSRRTPTGELFF
V: TRBV10-3; size: -; D: -; J: TRBJ2-1; DNA: TGTGCCATCAGTCCGGCCAGGGGGGACAATGAGCAGTTCTTC; CDR3: CAISPARGDNEQFF
V: TRBV4-3; size: -; D: TRBD1; J: TRBJ1-4; DNA: TGCGCCAGCAGCCGAGTACAGGGGGCAAGAGAAAAACTGTTTTTT; CDR3: CASSRVQGAREKLFF
V: TRBV5-4; size: once; D: -; J: TRBJ1-1; DNA: TGTGCCAGCAGGACTGAATACACTGAAGCTTTCTTT; CDR3: CASRTEYTEAFF
V: TRBV6-5; size: once; D: -; J: TRBJ1-5; DNA: TGTGCCAGCAGTTCATTTAGCCGGATGAATCAGCCCCAGCATTTT; CDR3: CASSSFSRMNQPQHF
V: TRBV30; size: once; D: TRBD2; J: TRBJ2-1; DNA: TGTGCCTGGAGTCCGACTAGCGGGAAGTCCAAGCAGTTCTTC; CDR3: CAWSPTSGKSKQFF
V: TRBV9; size: -; D: TRBD2; J: TRBJ2-5; DNA: TGTGCCAGCAGCGTCACCGGGACTAGCGGGCAAGAGACCCAGTACTTC; CDR3: CASSVTGTSGQETQYF
V: TRBV30; size: -; D: TRBD2; J: TRBJ2-2; DNA: TGTGCCTGGACCGGGACTAGCGGCGGAAGGAGCGGGGAGCTGTTTTTT; CDR3: CAWTGTSGGRSGELFF
V: TRBV2; size: once; D: TRBD1; J: TRBJ1-1; DNA: TGTGCCAGCAGCGACAGGGTGGTGAACACTGAAGCTTTCTTT; CDR3: CASSDRVVNTEAFF
V: TRBV7-3; size: -; D: TRBD2; J: TRBJ2-2; DNA: TGTGCCAGCAGCTTAGATAGCGGGAGTCGGACCGGGGAGCTGTTTTTT; CDR3: CASSLDSGSRTGELFF
V: TRBV29-1; size: -; D: TRBD2; J: TRBJ2-5; DNA: TGCAGCGTTGTAGCGGGAGAAGAGACCCAGTACTTC; CDR3: CSVVAGEETQYF
V: TRBV5-4; size: -; D: TRBD1; J: TRBJ1-1; DNA: TGTGCCAGCAGCTTGGACGCACAGGGGAGCACTGAAGCTTTCTTT; CDR3: CASSLDAQGSTEAFF
V: TRBV7-2; size: -; D: -; J: TRBJ1-3; DNA: TGTGCCAGCAGCCCCCAACATGGAAACACCATATATTTT; CDR3: CASSPQHGNTIYF
V: TRBV4-2; size: -; D: -; J: TRBJ2-1; DNA: TGTGCCAGCAGCCAGAGGGACTTCCACAATGAGCAGTTCTTC; CDR3: CASSQRDFHNEQFF
V: TRBV4-2; size: -; D: TRBD2; J: TRBJ2-3; DNA: TGTGCCAGCAGCCAAGTGGGGCTAGCGGGAGATCCGGGAGATACGCAGTATTTT; CDR3: CASSQVGLAGDPGDTQYF
V: TRBV24-1; size: few; D: TRBD1; J: TRBJ2-2; DNA: TGTGCCACCAGTGATCGGACAGGGGGCACCGGGGAGCTGTTTTTT; CDR3: CATSDRTGGTGELFF